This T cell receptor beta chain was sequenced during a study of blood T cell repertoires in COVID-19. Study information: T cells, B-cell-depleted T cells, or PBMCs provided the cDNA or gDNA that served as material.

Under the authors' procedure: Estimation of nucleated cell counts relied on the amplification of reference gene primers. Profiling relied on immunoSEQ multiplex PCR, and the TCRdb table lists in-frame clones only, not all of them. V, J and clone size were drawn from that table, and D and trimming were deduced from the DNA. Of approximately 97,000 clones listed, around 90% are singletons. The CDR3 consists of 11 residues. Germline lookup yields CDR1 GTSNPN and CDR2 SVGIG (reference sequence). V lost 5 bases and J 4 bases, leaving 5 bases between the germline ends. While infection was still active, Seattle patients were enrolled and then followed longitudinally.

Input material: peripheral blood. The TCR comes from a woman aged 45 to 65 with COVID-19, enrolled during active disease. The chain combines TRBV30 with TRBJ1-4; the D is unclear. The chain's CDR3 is CAWGLNEKLFF. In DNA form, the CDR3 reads TGTGCCTGGGGTCTTAATGAAAAACTGTTTTTT.